These 6 T cell receptor beta chains share one sample of origin, sequenced in a study of blood T cell repertoires in COVID-19. Clones were read by immunoSEQ multiplex PCR, and TCRdb kept only the in-frame ones, dropping some. The sample yields some 130,000 clones, 85% to 90% seen once. Sequencing input: peripheral blood. The receptors here all came from a man between 65 and 85 years old with active COVID-19.

This clone was found once. V and J are TRBV29-1 and TRBJ2-1, with D perhaps TRBD1 (5 bases). CDR3 length equals 13 residues. V was clipped by 3 bases and J by 7 bases, with 13 bases between them. Per the germline V gene, CDR1 is SQVTM and CDR2 is ANQGSEA. The chain's CDR3 is CSVEWGRENEQFF. The CDR3 DNA follows: TGCAGCGTTGAGTGGGGCAGGGAAAATGAGCAGTTCTTC.

V and J are TRBV4-2 and TRBJ2-7, with 9 bases fitting TRBD1. V shed 0 bases, J shed 6 bases, and the junction held 9 bases outside the gene matches. The CDR3 runs 16 residues. CDR1 is LGHNA and CDR2 is YNFKEQ in the germline V gene. In nucleotides, the CDR3 is TGTGCCAGCAGCCAAGAGGCTGGGACAGGGCAGGGCGAGCAGTACTTC. Translated, it gives CASSQEAGTGQGEQYF.

This rearrangement joins TRBV2 to TRBJ1-4, with 8 bases aligning to TRBD1. V trimming: 5 bases; J trimming: 0 bases; junction bases outside the gene matches: 8. This CDR3 is built from 17 residues. Germline V gene sequence: CDR1 SNHLY, CDR2 FYNNEI. The CDR3 loop is CASSFTGGRATNEKLFF. The CDR3 coding sequence is TGTGCCAGCAGTTTTACAGGGGGTAGAGCAACTAATGAAAAACTGTTTTTT.

This clone appeared a few times. The chain recombines TRBV27 with TRBJ1-5; 8 positions agree with TRBD1. The CDR3 is made up of 16 amino acids. The germline CDR1 and CDR2 sequences are MNHEY and SMNVEV (reference sequence). V shed 6 bases and J 1 base; nucleotides not matched to a gene: 8. The CDR3 bases are TGTGCCAGCAGCCCAACAGGGGGTGGAAGCAATCAGCCCCAGCATTTT. Translation: CASSPTGGGSNQPQHF.

The CDR3 reads CASSLTAGYNEQFF. The CDR3 DNA is TGTGCCAGCAGCTTAACGGCGGGGTACAATGAGCAGTTCTTC. The chain is built from TRBV11-2 and TRBJ2-1; the D gene is possibly TRBD2 (6 bases). Per germline, CDR1 SGHAT and CDR2 FQNNGV. CDR3 size: 14 residues. Trimming shortened V by 2 bases and J by 4 bases, and 9 bases separated the two germline ends. The full variable domain, completed using reference TRBV11-2 and TRBJ2-1, is EAGVAQSPRYKIIEKRQSVAFWCNPISGHATLYWYQQILGQGPKLLIQFQNNGVVDDSQLPKDRFSAERLKGVDSTLKIQPAKLEDSAVYLCASSLTAGYNEQFFGPGTRLTVL.

The rearrangement joins TRBV6-4 to TRBJ2-7, with 8 bases aligning to TRBD2. The CDR3 is made up of 16 amino acids. The ends lost 6 bases at V and 1 base at J; junction bases unmatched: 11. The germline V gene has CDR1 MRHNA and CDR2 SNTAGT. The CDR3 sequence: CASSFGREGLSYEQYF. The CDR3 DNA reads as TGTGCCAGCAGCTTCGGGAGGGAGGGTCTTTCCTACGAGCAGTACTTC.